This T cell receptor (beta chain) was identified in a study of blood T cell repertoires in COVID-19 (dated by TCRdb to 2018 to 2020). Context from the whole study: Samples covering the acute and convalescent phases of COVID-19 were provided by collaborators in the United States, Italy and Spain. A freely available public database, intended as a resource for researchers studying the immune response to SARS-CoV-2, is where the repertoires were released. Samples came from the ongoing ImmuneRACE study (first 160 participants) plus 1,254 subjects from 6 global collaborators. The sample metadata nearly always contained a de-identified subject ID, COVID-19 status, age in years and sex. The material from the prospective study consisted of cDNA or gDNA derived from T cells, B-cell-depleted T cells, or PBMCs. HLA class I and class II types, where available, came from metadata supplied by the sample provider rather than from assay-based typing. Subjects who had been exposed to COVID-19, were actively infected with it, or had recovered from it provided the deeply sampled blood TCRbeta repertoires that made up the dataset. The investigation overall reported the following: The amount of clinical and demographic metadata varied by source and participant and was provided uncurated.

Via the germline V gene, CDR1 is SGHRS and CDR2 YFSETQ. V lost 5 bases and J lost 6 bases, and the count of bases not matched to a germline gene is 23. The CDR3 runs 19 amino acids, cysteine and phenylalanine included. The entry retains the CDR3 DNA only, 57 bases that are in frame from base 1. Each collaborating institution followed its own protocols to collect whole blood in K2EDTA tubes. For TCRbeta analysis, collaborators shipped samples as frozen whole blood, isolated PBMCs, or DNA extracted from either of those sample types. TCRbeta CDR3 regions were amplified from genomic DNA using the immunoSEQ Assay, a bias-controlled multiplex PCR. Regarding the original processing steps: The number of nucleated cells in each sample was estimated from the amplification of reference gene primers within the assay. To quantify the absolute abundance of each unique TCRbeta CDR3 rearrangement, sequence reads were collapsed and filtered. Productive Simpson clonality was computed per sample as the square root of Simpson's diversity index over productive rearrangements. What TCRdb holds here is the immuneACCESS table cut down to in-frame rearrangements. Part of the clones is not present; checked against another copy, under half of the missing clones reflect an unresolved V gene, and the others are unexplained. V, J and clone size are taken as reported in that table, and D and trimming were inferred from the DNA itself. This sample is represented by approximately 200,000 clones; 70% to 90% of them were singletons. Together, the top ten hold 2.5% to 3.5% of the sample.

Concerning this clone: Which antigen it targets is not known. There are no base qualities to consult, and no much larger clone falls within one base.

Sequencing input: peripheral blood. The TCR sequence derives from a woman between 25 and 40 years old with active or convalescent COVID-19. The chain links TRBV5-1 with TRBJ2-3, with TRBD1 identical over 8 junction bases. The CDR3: CASRPQLRGTGPPWDTQYF. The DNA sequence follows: TGCGCCAGCAGGCCGCAACTCCGAGGGACAGGCCCTCCTTGGGATACGCAGTATTTT. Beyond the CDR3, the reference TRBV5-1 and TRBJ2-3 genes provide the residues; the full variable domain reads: KAGVTQTPRYLIKTRGQQVTLSCSPISGHRSVSWYQQTPGQGLQFLFEYFSETQRNKGNFPGRFSGRQFSNSRSEMNVSTLELGDSALYLCASRPQLRGTGPPWDTQYFGPGTRLTVL.